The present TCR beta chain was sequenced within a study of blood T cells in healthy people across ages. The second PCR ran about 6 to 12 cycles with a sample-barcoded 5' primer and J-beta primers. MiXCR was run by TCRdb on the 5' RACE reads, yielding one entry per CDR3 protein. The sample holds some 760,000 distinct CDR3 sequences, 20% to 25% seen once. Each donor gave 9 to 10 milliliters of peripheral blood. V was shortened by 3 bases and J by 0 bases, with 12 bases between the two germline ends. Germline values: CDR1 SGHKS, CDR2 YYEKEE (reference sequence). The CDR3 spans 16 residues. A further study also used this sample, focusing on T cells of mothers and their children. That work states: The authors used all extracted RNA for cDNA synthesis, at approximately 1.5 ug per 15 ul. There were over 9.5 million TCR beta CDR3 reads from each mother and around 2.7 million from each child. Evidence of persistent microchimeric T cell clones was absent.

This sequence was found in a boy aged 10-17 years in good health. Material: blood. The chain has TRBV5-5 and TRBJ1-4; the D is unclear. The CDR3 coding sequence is TGTGCCAGCAGCTCGTTTTCTCCTGCAACTAATGAAAAACTGTTTTTT. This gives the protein CASSSFSPATNEKLFF. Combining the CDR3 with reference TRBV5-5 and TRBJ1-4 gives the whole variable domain DAGVTQSPTHLIKTRGQQVTLRCSPISGHKSVSWYQQVLGQGPQFIFQYYEKEERGRGNFPDRFSARQFPNYSSELNVNALLLGDSALYLCASSSFSPATNEKLFFGSGTQLSVL.